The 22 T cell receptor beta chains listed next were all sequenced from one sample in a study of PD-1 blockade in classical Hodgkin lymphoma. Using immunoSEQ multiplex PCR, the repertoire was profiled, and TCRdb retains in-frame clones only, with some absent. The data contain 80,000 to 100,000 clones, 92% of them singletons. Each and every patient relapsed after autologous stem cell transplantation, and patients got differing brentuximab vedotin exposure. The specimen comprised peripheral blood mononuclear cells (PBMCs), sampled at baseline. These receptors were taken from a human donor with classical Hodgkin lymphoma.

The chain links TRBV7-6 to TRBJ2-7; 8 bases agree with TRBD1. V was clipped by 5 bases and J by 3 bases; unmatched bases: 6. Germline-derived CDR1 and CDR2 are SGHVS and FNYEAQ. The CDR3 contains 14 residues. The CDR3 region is CASSHRGTGYEQYF. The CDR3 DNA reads TGTGCCAGCAGCCATAGGGGGACAGGCTACGAGCAGTACTTC.

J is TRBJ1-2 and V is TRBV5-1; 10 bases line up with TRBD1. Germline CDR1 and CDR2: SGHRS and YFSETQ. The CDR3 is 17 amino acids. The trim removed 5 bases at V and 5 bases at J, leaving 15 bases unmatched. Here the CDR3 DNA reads TGCGCCAGCAGTTTGACGTCTACACCGGGACAGGGGTATGGCTACACCTTC. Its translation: CASSLTSTPGQGYGYTF.

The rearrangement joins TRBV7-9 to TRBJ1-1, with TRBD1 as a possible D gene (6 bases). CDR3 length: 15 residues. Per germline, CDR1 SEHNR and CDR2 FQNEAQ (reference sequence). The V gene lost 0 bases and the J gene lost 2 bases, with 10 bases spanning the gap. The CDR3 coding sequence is TGTGCCAGCAGCTTAGCTGGCAGGGGTAACACTGAAGCTTTCTTT. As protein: CASSLAGRGNTEAFF.

The DNA for the CDR3 is TGTGCCAGCAGCCCAGAAAATGGAAACACCATATATTTT. Amino acids: CASSPENGNTIYF. V gene TRBV9 combines with J gene TRBJ1-3; D gene ambiguous. V shed 4 bases and J shed 3 bases, with 8 bases lying between them. Germline V gives CDR1 SGDLS, CDR2 YYNGEE. The CDR3 extends over 13 amino acids.

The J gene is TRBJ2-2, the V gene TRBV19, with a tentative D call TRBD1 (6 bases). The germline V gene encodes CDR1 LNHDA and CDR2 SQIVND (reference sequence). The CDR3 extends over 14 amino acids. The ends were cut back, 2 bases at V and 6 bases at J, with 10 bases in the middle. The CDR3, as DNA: TGTGCCAGTAGTATAACAGGGTGGGCCGGGGAGCTGTTTTTT. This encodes CASSITGWAGELFF.

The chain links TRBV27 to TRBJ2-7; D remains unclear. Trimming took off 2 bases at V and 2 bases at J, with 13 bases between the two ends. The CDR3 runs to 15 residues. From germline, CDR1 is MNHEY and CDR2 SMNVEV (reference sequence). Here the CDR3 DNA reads TGTGCCAGCAGTTTACGGGCAGCCGTCACCTACGAGCAGTACTTC. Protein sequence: CASSLRAAVTYEQYF.

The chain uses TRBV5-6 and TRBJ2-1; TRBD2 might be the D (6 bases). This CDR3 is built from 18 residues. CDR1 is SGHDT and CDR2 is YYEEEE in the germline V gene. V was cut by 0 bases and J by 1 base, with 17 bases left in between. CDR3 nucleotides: TGTGCCAGCAGCTTGGAGGGTCGGGGGAAAGTGTCCTACAATGAGCAGTTCTTC. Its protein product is CASSLEGRGKVSYNEQFF.

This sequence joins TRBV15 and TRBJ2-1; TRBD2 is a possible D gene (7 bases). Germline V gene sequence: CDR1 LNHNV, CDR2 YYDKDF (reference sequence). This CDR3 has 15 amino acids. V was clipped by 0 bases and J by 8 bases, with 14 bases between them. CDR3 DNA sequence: TGTGCCACCAGCAGAGATCGGCGGGGGCAGGATGAGCAGTTCTTC. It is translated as CATSRDRRGQDEQFF.

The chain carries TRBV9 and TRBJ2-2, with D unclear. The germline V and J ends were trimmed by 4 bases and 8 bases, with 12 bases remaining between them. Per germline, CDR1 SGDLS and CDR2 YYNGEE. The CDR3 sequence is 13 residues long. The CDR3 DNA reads TGTGCCAGCAGCTTACCAATGCGTGGGGAGCTGTTTTTT. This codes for CASSLPMRGELFF.

CDR3 loop: CSVEDGGSAYEQYF. As DNA, the CDR3 is TGCAGCGTTGAGGACGGCGGGAGCGCCTACGAGCAGTACTTC. The chain carries TRBV29-1 and TRBJ2-7; TRBD2 agrees at 7 bases. V was clipped by 3 bases and J by 2 bases; unmatched bases: 7. CDR1 and CDR2 (germline): SQVTM, ANQGSEA. This CDR3 is 14 amino acids long.

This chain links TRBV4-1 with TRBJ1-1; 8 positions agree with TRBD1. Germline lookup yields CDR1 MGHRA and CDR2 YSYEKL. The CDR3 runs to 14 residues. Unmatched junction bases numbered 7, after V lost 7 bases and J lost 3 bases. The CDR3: CASTRTGGDTEAFF. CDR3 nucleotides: TGCGCCAGCACCCGCACAGGGGGGGACACTGAAGCTTTCTTT.

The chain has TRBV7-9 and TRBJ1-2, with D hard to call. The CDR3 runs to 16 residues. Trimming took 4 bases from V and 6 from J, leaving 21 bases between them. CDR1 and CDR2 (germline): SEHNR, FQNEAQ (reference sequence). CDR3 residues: CASSSSGPSPGDGYTF. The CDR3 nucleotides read TGTGCCAGCAGCTCTTCCGGCCCATCCCCTGGGGATGGCTACACCTTC.

Here the CDR3 reads CASSFRESPDTQYF. In DNA, the CDR3 is TGTGCCAGCAGTTTCCGGGAGTCCCCAGATACGCAGTATTTT. The genes are TRBV2 and TRBJ2-3, with D tentatively TRBD2 (6 bases). Trimming took 5 bases from V and 4 from J, leaving 13 bases between them. There are 14 residues in the CDR3. CDR1 SNHLY and CDR2 FYNNEI come from the germline V gene.

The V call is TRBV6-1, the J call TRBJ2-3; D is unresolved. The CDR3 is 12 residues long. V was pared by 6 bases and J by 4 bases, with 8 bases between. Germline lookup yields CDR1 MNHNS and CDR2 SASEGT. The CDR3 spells CASRLGSDTQYF. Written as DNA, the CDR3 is TGTGCCAGCAGGTTGGGTTCAGATACGCAGTATTTT.

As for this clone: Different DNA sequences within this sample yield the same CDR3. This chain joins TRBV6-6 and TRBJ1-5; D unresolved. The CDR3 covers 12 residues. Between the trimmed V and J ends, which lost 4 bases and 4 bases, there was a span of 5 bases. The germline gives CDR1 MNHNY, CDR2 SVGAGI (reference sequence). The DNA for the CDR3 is TGTGCCAGCAGTTTAGATAATCAGCCCCAGCATTTT. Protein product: CASSLDNQPQHF.

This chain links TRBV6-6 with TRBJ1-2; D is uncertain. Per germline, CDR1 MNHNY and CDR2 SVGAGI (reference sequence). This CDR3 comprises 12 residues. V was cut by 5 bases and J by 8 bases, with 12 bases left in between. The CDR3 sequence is CASSPLLTGYTF. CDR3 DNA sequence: TGTGCCAGCAGTCCCCTTTTAACCGGCTACACCTTC.

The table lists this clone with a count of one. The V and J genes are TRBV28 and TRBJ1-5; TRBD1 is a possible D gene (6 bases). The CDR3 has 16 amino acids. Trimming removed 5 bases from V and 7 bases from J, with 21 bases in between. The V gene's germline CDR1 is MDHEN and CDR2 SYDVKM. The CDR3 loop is CASSLGQGPPWQPQHF. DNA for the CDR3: TGTGCCAGCAGTCTAGGGCAGGGGCCACCTTGGCAGCCCCAGCATTTT.

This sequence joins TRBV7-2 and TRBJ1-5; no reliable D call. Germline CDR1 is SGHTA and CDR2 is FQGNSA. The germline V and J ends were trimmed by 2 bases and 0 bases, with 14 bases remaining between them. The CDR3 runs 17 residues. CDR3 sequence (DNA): TGTGCCAGCAGCTTAATGACGGACCCTCATAGCAATCAGCCCCAGCATTTT. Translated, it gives CASSLMTDPHSNQPQHF.

This CDR3 is CASSLESGTVGETQYF. Written as DNA, the CDR3 is TGCGCCAGCAGCTTGGAATCCGGGACGGTAGGGGAGACCCAGTACTTC. The V and J genes are TRBV5-1 and TRBJ2-5; tentatively, D is TRBD1 or TRBD2 (5 bases each). The CDR3 has 16 residues. V lost 0 bases to trimming and J lost 5 bases, with 17 bases between them. Per the germline V gene, CDR1 is SGHRS and CDR2 is YFSETQ.

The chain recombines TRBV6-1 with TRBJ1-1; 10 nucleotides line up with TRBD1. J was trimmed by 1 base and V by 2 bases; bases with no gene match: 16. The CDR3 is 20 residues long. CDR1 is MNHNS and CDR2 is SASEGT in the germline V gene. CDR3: CASSEIGARQGAVGNTEAFF. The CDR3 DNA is TGTGCCAGCAGTGAAATCGGTGCAAGACAGGGGGCAGTGGGGAACACTGAAGCTTTCTTT.

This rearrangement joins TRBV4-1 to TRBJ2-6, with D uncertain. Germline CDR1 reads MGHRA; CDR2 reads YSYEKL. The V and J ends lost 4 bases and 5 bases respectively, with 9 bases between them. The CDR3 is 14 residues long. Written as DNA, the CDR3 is TGCGCCAGCAGCCCACCCCTCCGGGCCAACGTCCTGACTTTC. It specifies CASSPPLRANVLTF.

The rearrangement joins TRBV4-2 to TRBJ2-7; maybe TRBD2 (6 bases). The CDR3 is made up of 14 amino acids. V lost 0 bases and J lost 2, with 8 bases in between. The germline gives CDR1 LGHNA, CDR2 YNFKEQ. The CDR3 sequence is CASSQETGAYEQYF. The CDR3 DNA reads TGTGCCAGCAGCCAAGAAACGGGAGCCTACGAGCAGTACTTC.